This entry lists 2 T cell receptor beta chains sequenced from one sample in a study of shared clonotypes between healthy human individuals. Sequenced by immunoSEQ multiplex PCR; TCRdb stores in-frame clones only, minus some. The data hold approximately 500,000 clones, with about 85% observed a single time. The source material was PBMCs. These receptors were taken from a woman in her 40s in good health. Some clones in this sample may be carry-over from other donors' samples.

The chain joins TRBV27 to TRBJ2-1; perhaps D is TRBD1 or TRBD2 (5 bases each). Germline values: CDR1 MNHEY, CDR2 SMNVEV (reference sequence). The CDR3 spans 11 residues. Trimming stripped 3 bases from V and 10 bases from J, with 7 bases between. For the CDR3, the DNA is TGTGCCAGCAGTTTGGGGACGGAGCAGTTCTTC. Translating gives CASSLGTEQFF.

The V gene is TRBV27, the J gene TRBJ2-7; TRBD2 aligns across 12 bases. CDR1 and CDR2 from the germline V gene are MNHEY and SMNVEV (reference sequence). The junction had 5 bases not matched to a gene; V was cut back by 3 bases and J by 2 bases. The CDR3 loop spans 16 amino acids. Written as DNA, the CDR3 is TGTGCCAGCAGTTTGCTAGCGGGAGGGCTTGCCTACGAGCAGTACTTC. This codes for CASSLLAGGLAYEQYF.